The subject of this entry is one TCR beta chain. Profiling relied on immunoSEQ multiplex PCR, and the TCRdb table lists in-frame clones only, not all of them. This sample yields 40,000 or so clones, of which roughly four fifths are seen a single time; approximately 30% belongs to the top ten. This record comes from a study of blood T cell repertoires in COVID-19. The V gene's germline CDR1 is SGHRS and CDR2 YFSETQ. The V and J ends lost 1 base and 5 bases respectively, with 7 bases between them. CDR3 length: 12 residues. The V and J genes are TRBV5-1 and TRBJ2-7; D is ambiguous. The receptor's source is a woman between 70 and 85 years old with acute or convalescent COVID-19. Sequencing input: peripheral blood. The CDR3 sequence: CASSLSRDEQYF. The DNA of the CDR3 is TGCGCCAGCAGCTTGTCTCGGGACGAGCAGTACTTC.